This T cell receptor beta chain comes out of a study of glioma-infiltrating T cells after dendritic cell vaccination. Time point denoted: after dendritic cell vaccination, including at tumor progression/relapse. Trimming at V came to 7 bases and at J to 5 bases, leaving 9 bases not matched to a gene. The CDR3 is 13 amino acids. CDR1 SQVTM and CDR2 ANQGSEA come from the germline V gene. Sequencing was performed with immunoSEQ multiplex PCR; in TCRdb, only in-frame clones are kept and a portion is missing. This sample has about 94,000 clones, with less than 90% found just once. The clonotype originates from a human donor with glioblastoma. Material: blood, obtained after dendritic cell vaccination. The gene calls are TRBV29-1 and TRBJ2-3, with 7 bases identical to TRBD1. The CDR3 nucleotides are TGCAGCGCGATGACAGGGTCCAGAGATACGCAGTATTTT. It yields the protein CSAMTGSRDTQYF.